The rows below give T cell receptor beta chains drawn from one sample of a study of T cell repertoires in ileal Crohn's disease. Assay used: immunoSEQ multiplex PCR; TCRdb lists only in-frame clones, some missing. The sample lists about 8,200 clones, approximately 96% seen once, with less than 0.25% in the top ten. The source material was ileal tissue. Receptors originate from an adult with Crohn's disease. The CDR3 runs from the conserved cysteine through the conserved F or W. D genes are given only for firm matches. For some rows the clone size is stated as once, few or many, or as a class when expanded; others skip it.

cdr3_length j_call d_call v_call clone_size cdr3_aa cdr3_nt
12 TRBJ2-1 . TRBV7-2 . CASSLALGHQFF TGTGCCAGCAGCTTAGCGCTTGGCCACCAGTTCTTC
15 TRBJ2-1 TRBD2 TRBV27 . CASRLRTSGENEQFF TGTGCCAGCAGGCTAAGGACTAGCGGGGAGAATGAGCAGTTCTTC
16 TRBJ1-5 TRBD1 TRBV19 . CASSPLRGQRNQPQHF TGTGCCAGTTCTCCCCTCAGGGGGCAGCGCAATCAGCCCCAGCATTTT
13 TRBJ2-6 . TRBV7-9 . CAGGGSGANVLTF TGTGCCGGTGGAGGCTCTGGGGCCAACGTCCTGACTTTC
16 TRBJ2-2 . TRBV11-2 once CASSSGLTKFTGELFF TGTGCCAGCAGCTCTGGGCTAACGAAGTTCACCGGGGAGCTGTTTTTT
15 TRBJ1-1 TRBD1 TRBV19 . CASSYRGSMNTEAFF TGTGCCAGTAGTTACAGGGGGAGCATGAACACTGAAGCTTTCTTT
13 TRBJ2-3 . TRBV15 . CATSRGGTDTQYF TGTGCCACCAGCAGAGGAGGCACAGATACGCAGTATTTT
15 TRBJ1-2 TRBD1 TRBV5-1 . CASSAAVGQGAGYTF TGCGCCAGCAGCGCTGCTGTGGGACAGGGTGCTGGCTACACCTTC
15 TRBJ1-4 . TRBV7-2 . CASSPRLMGLGKLFF TGTGCCAGCAGCCCCCGCCTTATGGGGCTTGGAAAACTGTTTTTT
13 TRBJ1-2 TRBD1 TRBV2 . CASSSDRGNGYTF TGTGCCAGCAGTTCGGACAGGGGTAATGGCTACACCTTC
15 TRBJ2-5 TRBD2 TRBV30 . CAWSVTSGAQETQYF TGTGCCTGGAGTGTTACTAGCGGGGCTCAAGAGACCCAGTACTTC
14 TRBJ1-2 TRBD1 TRBV5-1 . CATRVGTGGSGYTF TGCGCCACCCGAGTCGGGACAGGGGGTTCTGGCTACACCTTC
14 TRBJ1-6 TRBD1 TRBV28 once CASTTGLSNSPLHF TGTGCCAGCACGACAGGGTTGTCTAATTCACCCCTCCACTTT
13 TRBJ2-1 . TRBV7-3 . CASSLGEYNEQFF TGTGCCAGCAGCTTGGGCGAGTACAATGAGCAGTTCTTC
14 TRBJ1-1 TRBD1 TRBV28 . CASSPPGQGTEAFF TGTGCCAGCAGCCCACCCGGACAGGGGACTGAAGCTTTCTTT
15 TRBJ1-2 TRBD1 TRBV27 once CASSDRGLGNYGYTF TGTGCCAGCAGCGACAGGGGTTTGGGTAACTATGGCTACACCTTC
14 TRBJ2-3 . TRBV6-5 . CASSYSNAPDTQYF TGTGCCAGCAGTTACTCGAACGCGCCAGATACGCAGTATTTT
15 TRBJ1-2 TRBD1 TRBV7-2 . CASSLGDRRVYGYTF TGTGCCAGCAGCTTAGGGGACAGGCGGGTCTATGGCTACACCTTC
14 TRBJ1-6 TRBD1 TRBV5-1 once CASSRDRALAPLHF TGCGCCAGCAGCCGGGACAGGGCGTTAGCACCCCTCCACTTT
17 TRBJ2-3 TRBD2 TRBV9 . CASSVTSGGSYTDTQYF TGTGCCAGCAGCGTAACTAGCGGGGGATCTTACACAGATACGCAGTATTTT
15 TRBJ2-6 TRBD1 TRBV19 . CASSQGETGANVLTF TGTGCCAGTAGCCAGGGGGAGACTGGGGCCAACGTCCTGACTTTC
14 TRBJ2-3 TRBD2 TRBV28 once CASSGGGGTDTQYF TGTGCCAGTAGCGGGGGGGGAGGCACAGATACGCAGTATTTT
13 TRBJ1-2 . TRBV5-1 . CASSPAQSYGYTF TGCGCCAGCAGCCCGGCACAGTCCTATGGCTACACCTTC
13 TRBJ1-1 TRBD1 TRBV7-2 . CASSLDRGTEAFF TGTGCCAGCAGCTTAGACAGGGGTACTGAAGCTTTCTTT
15 TRBJ1-2 TRBD1 TRBV4-2 . CASSQEQGADYGYTF TGTGCCAGCAGCCAAGAACAGGGGGCAGACTATGGCTACACCTTC
14 TRBJ2-2 . TRBV7-2 . CASSLQGNTGELFF TGTGCCAGCAGCTTACAGGGGAACACCGGGGAGCTGTTTTTT
13 TRBJ1-6 . TRBV19 . CASRQVMDSPLHF TGTGCCAGTAGGCAGGTAATGGATTCACCCCTCCACTTT
13 TRBJ1-5 . TRBV4-3 . CASSWQMNQPQHF TGCGCCAGCAGTTGGCAGATGAATCAGCCCCAGCATTTT
15 TRBJ2-7 TRBD1 TRBV5-4 . CASSRGQASSYEQYF TGTGCCAGCAGCAGGGGACAGGCGAGCTCCTACGAGCAGTACTTC
16 TRBJ2-3 TRBD2 TRBV7-9 . CASSSWTSGGPDTQYF TGTGCCAGCAGCTCCTGGACTAGCGGGGGACCAGATACGCAGTATTTT
13 TRBJ2-3 . TRBV18 . CASSPFARDTQYF TGTGCCAGCTCCCCATTCGCCAGGGATACGCAGTATTTT
14 TRBJ2-1 . TRBV4-2 . CASSQTNSYNEQFF TGTGCCAGCAGCCAGACTAATTCCTACAATGAGCAGTTCTTC
15 TRBJ2-7 TRBD2 TRBV18 once CASSPPAGDFYEQYF TGTGCCAGCTCACCACCGGCGGGGGATTTCTACGAGCAGTACTTC
14 TRBJ1-4 . TRBV11-2 . CASSLPGINEKLFF TGTGCCAGCAGCTTACCAGGGATTAATGAAAAACTGTTTTTT
18 TRBJ2-6 . TRBV12-5 . CASGLEAAGQSRANVLTF TGTGCTAGTGGTCTAGAGGCTGCAGGACAAAGTCGGGCCAACGTCCTGACTTTC
13 TRBJ1-2 . TRBV10-3 once CAISQDSSYGYTF TGTGCCATCAGCCAAGACAGCTCCTATGGCTACACCTTC
13 TRBJ1-1 . TRBV11-2 . CASSPRGWSGAFF TGTGCCAGCAGCCCTAGAGGCTGGTCGGGAGCTTTCTTT
12 TRBJ1-2 . TRBV15 few CATSNPDYGYTF TGTGCCACCAGCAACCCGGACTATGGCTACACCTTC
14 TRBJ1-5 . TRBV5-5 . CASSLNPLNQPQHF TGTGCCAGCAGCTTGAATCCCTTGAATCAGCCCCAGCATTTT
13 TRBJ1-2 TRBD1 TRBV19 . CASSRDRNYGYTF TGTGCCAGTAGCCGGGACAGGAACTATGGCTACACCTTC
16 TRBJ1-3 . TRBV5-6 . CASSLPAASSGNTIYF TGTGCCAGCAGCCTACCCGCGGCATCCTCTGGAAACACCATATATTTT
12 TRBJ2-1 . TRBV28 . CASSLTRGEQFF TGTGCCAGCAGTCTGACCCGGGGTGAGCAGTTCTTC
14 TRBJ1-1 . TRBV6-5 . CASSGWEGGNEAFF TGTGCCAGCAGTGGATGGGAGGGTGGAAATGAAGCTTTCTTT
14 TRBJ2-3 TRBD2 TRBV5-1 . CASRTSGGTDTQYF TGCGCCAGCAGGACTAGCGGGGGAACAGATACGCAGTATTTT
18 TRBJ1-3 . TRBV6-1 . CASSEAPVGITGGNTIYF TGTGCCAGCAGTGAAGCCCCTGTAGGCATTACGGGAGGAAACACCATATATTTT
13 TRBJ2-1 TRBD2 TRBV4-2 . CASSQAPTSGIIF TGTGCCAGCAGCCAGGCCCCGACTAGCGGGATTATCTTC
14 TRBJ2-5 TRBD2 TRBV7-8 . CASSLRTMREGQYF TGTGCCAGCAGCTTGAGGACAATGAGGGAGGGCCAGTACTTC
16 TRBJ2-2 TRBD1 TRBV10-3 once CAISEFRTGMTGELFF TGTGCCATCAGTGAGTTTAGGACAGGGATGACCGGGGAGCTGTTTTTT
18 TRBJ1-5 . TRBV4-1 . CASSQDLEQVYSNQPQHF TGCGCCAGCAGCCAAGATCTGGAACAGGTTTATAGCAATCAGCCCCAGCATTTT
16 TRBJ1-1 TRBD1 TRBV2 . CASSSSRQGGNTEAFF TGTGCCAGCAGCTCCTCCCGACAGGGGGGGAACACTGAAGCTTTCTTT
16 TRBJ2-7 TRBD1 TRBV10-3 once CAISGAGTGLSYEQYF TGTGCCATCAGTGGCGCCGGGACAGGCCTTTCCTACGAGCAGTACTTC